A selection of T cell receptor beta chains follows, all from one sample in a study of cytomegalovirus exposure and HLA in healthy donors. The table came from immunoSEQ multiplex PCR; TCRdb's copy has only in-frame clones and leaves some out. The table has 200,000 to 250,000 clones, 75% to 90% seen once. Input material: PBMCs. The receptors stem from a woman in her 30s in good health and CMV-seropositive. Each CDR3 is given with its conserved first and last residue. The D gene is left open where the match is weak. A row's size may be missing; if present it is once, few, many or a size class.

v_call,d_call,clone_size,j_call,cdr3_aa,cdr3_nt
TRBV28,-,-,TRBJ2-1,CASSFTRRYNEQFF,TGTGCCAGCAGTTTTACCAGGCGTTACAATGAGCAGTTCTTC
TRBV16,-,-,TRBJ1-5,CASSQIFVDSNQPQHF,TGTGCCAGCAGCCAGATATTCGTTGATAGCAATCAGCCCCAGCATTTT
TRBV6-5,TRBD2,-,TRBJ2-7,CASRGTGGYEQYF,TGTGCCAGCAGAGGGACGGGGGGTTACGAGCAGTACTTC
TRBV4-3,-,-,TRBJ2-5,CASSQDLSSLPAQETQYF,TGCGCCAGCAGCCAAGATCTTTCTAGCCTACCCGCCCAAGAGACCCAGTACTTC
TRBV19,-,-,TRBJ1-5,CASTPEYSNQPQHF,TGTGCCAGTACCCCAGAGTATAGCAATCAGCCCCAGCATTTT
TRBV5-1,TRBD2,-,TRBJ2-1,CASSLGASGSLGSYNEQFF,TGCGCCAGCAGCTTGGGGGCTAGCGGGAGCCTCGGCTCCTACAATGAGCAGTTCTTC
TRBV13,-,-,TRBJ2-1,CASSLYPNEQFF,TGTGCCAGCAGCCTGTATCCCAATGAGCAGTTCTTC
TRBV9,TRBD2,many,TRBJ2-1,CASGLAGASVEQFF,TGTGCCAGCGGCCTAGCGGGAGCTTCCGTTGAGCAGTTCTTC
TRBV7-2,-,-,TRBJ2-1,CASSPAQISYNEQFF,TGTGCCAGCAGCCCAGCTCAAATCTCCTACAATGAGCAGTTCTTC
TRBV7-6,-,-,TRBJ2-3,CASSPTGSTDTQYF,TGTGCCAGCAGCCCCACAGGTAGCACAGATACGCAGTATTTT
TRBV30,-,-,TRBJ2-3,CAWSVGGGGPDTQYF,TGTGCCTGGAGTGTCGGGGGAGGAGGGCCAGATACGCAGTATTTT
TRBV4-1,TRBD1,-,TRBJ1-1,CASSQTLGQGRGGTEAFF,TGCGCCAGCAGCCAAACGCTGGGACAGGGTCGGGGCGGCACTGAAGCTTTCTTT
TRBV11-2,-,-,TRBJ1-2,CASNPIAGAHENYGYTF,TGTGCCAGCAACCCGATTGCCGGGGCCCATGAGAACTATGGCTACACCTTC
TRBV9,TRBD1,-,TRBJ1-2,CASSPWGGGDGYTF,TGTGCCAGCAGCCCTTGGGGAGGGGGCGATGGCTACACCTTC
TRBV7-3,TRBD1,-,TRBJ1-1,CASSLMDRGATEAFF,TGTGCCAGCAGCTTAATGGACAGGGGTGCCACTGAAGCTTTCTTT
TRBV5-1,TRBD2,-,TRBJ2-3,CASSFIVRESLTDTQYF,TGCGCCAGCAGCTTTATCGTGCGGGAGAGTCTGACAGATACGCAGTATTTT
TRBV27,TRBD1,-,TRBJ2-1,CASSSGQGANEQFF,TGTGCCAGCAGCTCCGGACAGGGGGCCAATGAGCAGTTCTTC
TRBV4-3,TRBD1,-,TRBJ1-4,CASSQDRARGLLSATNEKLFF,TGCGCCAGCAGCCAAGATCGGGCCAGGGGGCTACTCAGCGCAACTAATGAAAAACTGTTTTTT
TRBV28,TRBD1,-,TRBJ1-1,CASSSPGTGNTEAFF,TGTGCCAGCAGTTCTCCCGGGACAGGGAACACTGAAGCTTTCTTT
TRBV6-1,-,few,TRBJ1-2,CASSPVGSGYTF,TGTGCCAGCAGCCCAGTCGGGAGCGGCTACACCTTC
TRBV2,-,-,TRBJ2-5,CASNRDLQETQYF,TGTGCCAGCAATCGGGACTTACAAGAGACCCAGTACTTC
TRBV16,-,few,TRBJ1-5,CASSRQDQPQHF,TGTGCCAGCAGCCGACAGGATCAGCCCCAGCATTTT
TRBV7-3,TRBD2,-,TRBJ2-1,CASSLSGSSHNEQFF,TGTGCCAGCAGCTTAAGCGGGAGTAGTCACAATGAGCAGTTCTTC
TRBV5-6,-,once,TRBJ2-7,CASSFGGLVYEQYF,TGTGCCAGCAGCTTTGGAGGGTTGGTCTACGAGCAGTACTTC
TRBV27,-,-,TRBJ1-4,CASSPDALGGEKLFF,TGTGCCAGCAGTCCGGACGCCCTCGGTGGAGAAAAACTGTTTTTT
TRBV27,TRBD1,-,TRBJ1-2,CASRPGTEKSYGYTF,TGTGCCAGCAGGCCCGGGACAGAAAAGTCCTATGGCTACACCTTC
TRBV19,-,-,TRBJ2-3,CATEQGVGTDTQYF,TGTGCCACCGAACAGGGCGTTGGCACAGATACGCAGTATTTT
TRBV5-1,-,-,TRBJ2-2,CASSPGGGGTGELFF,TGCGCCAGCAGCCCTGGGGGGGGCGGCACCGGGGAGCTGTTTTTT